These T cell receptor beta chains were read from a single sample in a study of B cell selection in AIRE deficiency. The table came from immunoSEQ multiplex PCR; TCRdb's copy has only in-frame clones and leaves some out. Of over 20,000 clones listed, around nine tenths are singletons. The specimen sequenced was CD4+CD25+ Tregs sorted from PBMCs. The receptor set was obtained from a human donor in good health. CDR3s include the opening cysteine and the closing phenylalanine or tryptophan. D genes are given only for firm matches. Part of the rows lack a size; the others show once, few, many or a class for expanded clones.

DNA | CDR3 | size | J | D | V
TGTGCCAGCAGCCAAGCGGGCGGCTCCTACAATGAGCAGTTCTTC | CASSQAGGSYNEQFF | - | TRBJ2-1 | - | TRBV14
TGCGCCAGCCTCGGGGGGGACGCCGCTTCTGCCACCCTCCACTTT | CASLGGDAASATLHF | - | TRBJ1-6 | - | TRBV10-2
TGTGCCAGCAGCTTAGCCGGCAGGGGGCCCCTCCCTGGGGCCAACGTCCTGACTTTC | CASSLAGRGPLPGANVLTF | - | TRBJ2-6 | TRBD1 | TRBV11-2
TGTGCCAGCACTGGGACAGTGAGCAATCAGCCCCAGCATTTT | CASTGTVSNQPQHF | - | TRBJ1-5 | TRBD1 | TRBV6-5
TGCGCCAGCAGCTATAGGTCCGGGGAGCTGTTTTTT | CASSYRSGELFF | - | TRBJ2-2 | - | TRBV5-1
TGTGCCAGCGACGGACTAGTGCATTCCCTCAACTATGGCTACACCTTC | CASDGLVHSLNYGYTF | - | TRBJ1-2 | - | TRBV7-9
TGTGCCAGCAGCTTGTCCCCGAGGAGGGTAGCCGGGGAGCTGTTTTTT | CASSLSPRRVAGELFF | - | TRBJ2-2 | - | TRBV5-5
TGTGCCAGCAAATTCCTCTCTTCTTCACCCCTCCACTTT | CASKFLSSSPLHF | - | TRBJ1-6 | - | TRBV2
TGCGCCAGCAGCTTTTCAGGAGTCAGCACAGATACGCAGTATTTT | CASSFSGVSTDTQYF | - | TRBJ2-3 | - | TRBV5-1
TGTGCCAGCAGCTTAGGACAGGATGACGAGCAGTTCTTC | CASSLGQDDEQFF | - | TRBJ2-1 | TRBD1 | TRBV5-5
TGTGCCAGCAGTTGGTCCGGGGGGCAGGGGGAGCTGTTTTTT | CASSWSGGQGELFF | - | TRBJ2-2 | - | TRBV2
TGTGCCAGCAGCTTCGCAGGCTCTGGAAACACCATATATTTT | CASSFAGSGNTIYF | - | TRBJ1-3 | - | TRBV5-5
TGTGCCAGCAGTCCTCCGGGACTCCCCCACAATGAGCAGTTCTTC | CASSPPGLPHNEQFF | - | TRBJ2-1 | - | TRBV2
TGTGCCAGTAGCCGACAGGGGGTCGGCACCATATATTTT | CASSRQGVGTIYF | - | TRBJ1-3 | TRBD1 | TRBV19
TGTGCCAGCAGCCAAAGCCCCGGGACAGCGATCCGAGAGACCCAGTACTTC | CASSQSPGTAIRETQYF | once | TRBJ2-5 | TRBD1 | TRBV5-4
TGTGCCAGCAGCTCACCCTCGGGACTAGCGTCGGGTACGCAGTATTTT | CASSSPSGLASGTQYF | once | TRBJ2-3 | TRBD2 | TRBV5-4
TGTGCTAGCAGCAAGACAGGGGTAGAGACCCAGTACTTC | CASSKTGVETQYF | - | TRBJ2-5 | TRBD1 | TRBV7-7
TGTGCCAGCAGGTACAGGGGCCCCTACGAGCAGTACTTC | CASRYRGPYEQYF | once | TRBJ2-7 | TRBD1 | TRBV28
TGTGCCAGCAGTTACTCGAGGGGCAATCAGCCCCAGCATTTT | CASSYSRGNQPQHF | once | TRBJ1-5 | - | TRBV6-4
TGTGCCAGCTCATCTCGGACTAGCTACGAGCAGTACTTC | CASSSRTSYEQYF | once | TRBJ2-7 | TRBD2 | TRBV18
TGTGCCAGCTCACCTCAGTGGGAGGGAAGCACAGATACGCAGTATTTT | CASSPQWEGSTDTQYF | - | TRBJ2-3 | TRBD2 | TRBV18
TGCGCCAGCAGTCGGAGCGGGGAGGAGACCCAGTACTTC | CASSRSGEETQYF | - | TRBJ2-5 | TRBD2 | TRBV5-1
TGCGCCAGCAGCCCTAATGGGGGGATCTATGGCTACACCTTC | CASSPNGGIYGYTF | - | TRBJ1-2 | - | TRBV5-1
TGTGCCAGCAGCTCCTCCGGGCTCTCTGGAAACACCATATATTTT | CASSSSGLSGNTIYF | - | TRBJ1-3 | - | TRBV11-2
TGTGCCACCAGCAGGGGGGGGTTATCCTACGAGCAGTACTTC | CATSRGGLSYEQYF | - | TRBJ2-7 | TRBD2 | TRBV15
TGCGCCAGCAGCTTGGCCGGGACAGGGGCCTACGAGCAGTACTTC | CASSLAGTGAYEQYF | - | TRBJ2-7 | TRBD1 | TRBV5-1
TGTGCCAGCAGCCCCGGGACTATGTCAGATACGCAGTATTTT | CASSPGTMSDTQYF | - | TRBJ2-3 | TRBD2 | TRBV5-5
TGTGCCAGCAGCGGGGACAGGGGGCGAATCGAGCAGTACTTC | CASSGDRGRIEQYF | - | TRBJ2-7 | TRBD1 | TRBV6-5
TGTGCCAGTAGTATGGACAGGGCGAACTATGGCTACACCTTC | CASSMDRANYGYTF | - | TRBJ1-2 | TRBD1 | TRBV19
TGTGCCAGCAGCGAGACCTATGGCTACACCTTC | CASSETYGYTF | - | TRBJ1-2 | - | TRBV5-4
TGTGCCAGCAGTGAACAAGGGACAGATACGCAGTATTTT | CASSEQGTDTQYF | - | TRBJ2-3 | - | TRBV6-1
TGTGCCAGCAGCCAAGAATTCGGCCAAGAGACCCAGTACTTC | CASSQEFGQETQYF | - | TRBJ2-5 | - | TRBV14
TGTGCCAGCAGCCCTGGGGGACTTGTGTACGAGCAGTACTTC | CASSPGGLVYEQYF | - | TRBJ2-7 | - | TRBV7-2
TGTGCCAGCAGCTTAAGCGCTGGTAGTCAGGAGACCCAGTACTTC | CASSLSAGSQETQYF | - | TRBJ2-5 | - | TRBV7-3
TGTGCCAGTAGGCGTCAGAGCTCCTACAATGAGCAGTTCTTC | CASRRQSSYNEQFF | - | TRBJ2-1 | - | TRBV19
TGTGCCAGCAGCCCTGGGGGGGTGGGTTACTATGGCTACACCTTC | CASSPGGVGYYGYTF | - | TRBJ1-2 | - | TRBV4-2
TGTGCCAGCAGCAAAAGAGGCAGTTGGGGATGGGAGACCCAGTACTTC | CASSKRGSWGWETQYF | - | TRBJ2-5 | - | TRBV21-1
TGTGCCAGCAGGTTCGGGACAGACTCCTACAATGAGCAGTTCTTC | CASRFGTDSYNEQFF | - | TRBJ2-1 | TRBD1 | TRBV6-4